This T cell receptor beta chain was profiled in a study of cytotoxic CD8 clonotypes in ibrutinib-treated CLL. At the level of the study: Patient counts were approximately 12 relapsed/refractory, some 14 treatment-naive and about 17 IGHV unmutated. Study conclusions and caveats: A rise in clonality was seen at ibrutinib response, and a fall back toward baseline was seen at progression. Treatment left the uncommon public clonotypes either contracted or stable in frequency.

The CDR3 is 12 residues long. V was shortened by 0 bases and J by 10 bases, with 9 bases between the two germline ends. Germline values: CDR1 SGHTA, CDR2 FQGNSA. Sequenced by immunoSEQ multiplex PCR; TCRdb stores in-frame clones only, minus some. The repertoire consists of 250,000 to 350,000 clones, with approximately 76% occurring once and the leading ten covering around 5.1%. On this clone itself: Its target is unknown.

The chain links TRBV7-2 to TRBJ2-5; no firm D call. This TCR derives from a human donor with chronic lymphocytic leukemia. The specimen comprised PBMCs, sampled at disease progression, from a patient treated with ibrutinib. The CDR3 bases are TGTGCCAGCAGCTTAGCGCTAGGGTACCAGTACTTC. It specifies CASSLALGYQYF.